These 30 T cell receptor beta chains were all obtained from the same sample, sequenced in a study of blood T cells in healthy people across ages. PCR was performed a second time for roughly 7 to 11 cycles using a sample-barcoded 5' primer and a J-beta primer mix. TCRdb processed the 5' RACE reads anew with MiXCR; each CDR3 protein has one entry. The table lists hundreds of thousands of distinct CDR3 sequences, under 30% of them singletons. The sample taken for sequencing was blood. All receptors come from a woman of 80 years or more in good health.

The table lists this clonotype with many counts. The chain carries TRBV16 and TRBJ2-7; D call uncertain. This CDR3 comprises 14 residues. The V gene's germline CDR1 is KGHSY and CDR2 FQNENV. V lost 0 bases, J lost 5 bases, and 11 bases lay in between. This CDR3 reads CASSQSERVNEQYF. In DNA form, the CDR3 reads TGTGCCAGCAGCCAATCTGAAAGGGTCAACGAGCAGTACTTC.

The chain uses TRBV6-1 and TRBJ1-5; the D is unclear. Trimming removed 1 base at V and 1 base at J, with 11 bases between. Germline CDR1 and CDR2: MNHNS and SASEGT. The CDR3 spans 16 residues. DNA for the CDR3: TGTGCCAGCAGTGAAGTAGCGAGAGGGAGCAATCAGCCCCAGCATTTT. This gives the protein CASSEVARGSNQPQHF.

Comment on this clonotype: This may be a read error, as it is one base from a much larger clone. This chain uses TRBV10-3 with TRBJ2-7, with 7 bases fitting TRBD2. Germline V gene sequence: CDR1 ENHRY, CDR2 SYGVKD. The CDR3 has 14 amino acids. The trim removed 6 bases at V and 5 bases at J, leaving 10 bases unmatched. Here the CDR3 DNA reads TGTGCCATCAGGGGTGGGCGGGGGACGGACGAGCAGTACTTC. Its protein product is CAIRGGRGTDEQYF.

This clonotype was seen ten or more times. The chain carries TRBV6-6 and TRBJ2-7; TRBD2 might be the D (6 bases). The V end was cut by 8 bases, the J end by 1 base, with 12 bases between. Germline CDR1 and CDR2: MNHNY and SVGAGI (reference sequence). The CDR3 spans 13 residues. CDR3: CASAIGGSYEQYF. The CDR3 coding sequence is TGTGCCAGCGCCATCGGGGGATCCTACGAGCAGTACTTC.

Notes on this clonotype: A read error is possible here, since a much larger clone lies one base away. The CDR3 nucleotides read TGTGCCAGCAGAGGGGCCTTTGATGAGCAGTACTTC. It yields the protein CASRGAFDEQYF. The V gene is TRBV28, the J gene TRBJ2-5, with D tentatively TRBD1 (5 bases). CDR3 length: 12 residues. Deletions cut 6 bases from V and 11 bases from J, with 16 bases between. Germline V gene lookup returns CDR1 MDHEN and CDR2 SYDVKM.

The table lists this clonotype with a few counts. A read error may explain this, as a much larger clone is one base away. The rearrangement links TRBV29-1 to TRBJ2-7, with TRBD1 matching over 7 bases. The germline gives CDR1 SQVTM, CDR2 ANQGSEA. The junction had 6 bases not matched to a gene; V was cut back by 7 bases and J by 3 bases. The CDR3 totals 12 residues. The DNA of the CDR3 is TGCAGCGGTGAGGACAGGAACTACGAGCAGTACTTC. Translation: CSGEDRNYEQYF.

This chain connects TRBV7-6 to TRBJ1-3; D not resolved. This CDR3 region has 15 residues. Looked up from germline, CDR1 is SGHVS and CDR2 is FNYEAQ. The ends were cut back, 2 bases at V and 4 bases at J, with 12 bases in the middle. The DNA of the CDR3 is TGTGCCAGCAGCTTATTCAGAGGGTCAGGAAACACCATATATTTT. The encoded protein is CASSLFRGSGNTIYF.

The genes are TRBV5-1 and TRBJ2-3; possibly TRBD1 for D (6 bases). CDR3 length: 14 residues. CDR1 SGHRS and CDR2 YFSETQ come from the germline V gene. V shed 1 base and J shed 4 bases, with 10 bases lying between them. The CDR3 DNA reads TGCGCCAGCAGCTTGTTGGGGGCCGCAGATACGCAGTATTTT. Translating it yields CASSLLGAADTQYF.

In this sample, this clonotype turned up many times. V is TRBV15 and J is TRBJ1-2, with TRBD1 as a possible D gene (5 bases). V dropped 6 bases and J dropped 4 bases, with 12 bases sitting between them. CDR1 is LNHNV and CDR2 is YYDKDF in the germline V gene (reference sequence). This CDR3 region has 13 residues. The CDR3 loop reads CATSPGRLYGYTF. The CDR3, as DNA: TGTGCCACCAGTCCAGGGAGGCTCTATGGCTACACCTTC.

This clonotype was observed at least ten times. The V and J genes are TRBV20-1 and TRBJ2-7; TRBD1 agrees at 7 bases. CDR1 and CDR2 from the germline V gene are DFQATT and SNEGSKA (reference sequence). This CDR3 spans 15 amino acids. The V and J ends lost 3 bases and 1 base, in that order; junction bases with no gene match: 9. The DNA of the CDR3 is TGCAGTGCTAGTGTTAGAGGGGGCGCATCCTACGAGCAGTACTTC. Protein: CSASVRGGASYEQYF.

At least ten counts were recorded for this clonotype. The V call is TRBV6-4, the J call TRBJ1-2; 10 bases match TRBD1. The germline V gene encodes CDR1 MRHNA and CDR2 SNTAGT. The length of the CDR3 is 13 residues. V was pared by 1 base and J by 7 bases, with 0 bases of the junction left unmatched. The CDR3 sequence is CASSDWTGGGYTF. CDR3 DNA sequence: TGTGCCAGCAGTGACTGGACAGGGGGTGGCTACACCTTC.

Regarding this clonotype: Given a much more abundant clone one base away, this may be a read error. The chain links TRBV2 to TRBJ2-6; the match to TRBD1 covers 7 bases. The CDR3 runs to 20 residues. The V gene's germline CDR1 is SNHLY and CDR2 FYNNEI. The DNA of the CDR3 is TGTGCCGGCAGTCCCGGGCTGGGACAGTTCTCCAGCTCTGGGGCCAACGTCCTGACTTTC. Translation gives CAGSPGLGQFSSSGANVLTF.

Notes on this clonotype: The junction does not match germline at one end; this may be a read error. V and J are TRBV7-2 and TRBJ2-6; a possible D gene is TRBD1 (5 bases). The CDR3 sequence is 15 residues long. CDR1 SGHTA and CDR2 FQGNSA come from the germline V gene. CDR3 in DNA: TGTGCCAGCAGCTTAGAGGTCCCTGGGGCCAACGTCCGGACTTTC. Translation: CASSLEVPGANVRTF.

The V call is TRBV25-1, the J call TRBJ1-5; D ambiguous. The V end lost 6 bases, the J end lost 2 bases, and 17 bases lay between the germline ends. CDR3 length: 16 amino acids. CDR1 is MGHDK, CDR2 SYGVNS, per germline. The CDR3 sequence: CASRKTRAGGNQPQHF. CDR3 coding DNA: TGTGCCAGCAGGAAAACTCGGGCAGGTGGCAATCAGCCCCAGCATTTT.

With regard to this clonotype: This clone may be a read error of a much larger clone one base away. The V and J genes are TRBV2 and TRBJ2-5, with TRBD2 as a possible D gene (6 bases). Looked up from germline, CDR1 is SNHLY and CDR2 is FYNNEI. CDR3 length: 13 amino acids. The V end was cut by 6 bases, the J end by 1 base, with 9 bases between. The CDR3 coding sequence is TGTGCCAGCAGGGGGGGTGCCCAAGAGACCCAGTACTTC. Protein sequence: CASRGGAQETQYF.

The chain carries TRBV18 and TRBJ2-5, with D hard to call. This CDR3 spans 16 amino acids. V was trimmed by 3 bases and J by 4 bases, leaving 18 bases between them. Germline V gene sequence: CDR1 KGHSH, CDR2 LQKENI. CDR3 in DNA: TGTGCCAGCTCACCCGAGTTACTTGAGGCAGTAGAGACCCAGTACTTC. Translation: CASSPELLEAVETQYF.

The chain employs TRBV3-1 and TRBJ1-2; possibly TRBD1 for D (5 bases). Trimming pared 5 bases from V and 4 bases from J, leaving 11 bases between. This CDR3 spans 13 amino acids. Germline V CDR1 and CDR2: LGHDT, YNNKEL (reference sequence). The CDR3 sequence is CASSGAQGYGYTF. CDR3 nucleotide sequence: TGTGCCAGCAGCGGAGCTCAGGGCTATGGCTACACCTTC.

Only a few counts were recorded for this clonotype. The gene calls are TRBV15 and TRBJ2-5; the D gene is possibly TRBD2 (6 bases). Trimming shortened V by 0 bases and J by 7 bases, and 15 bases separated the two germline ends. The V gene's germline CDR1 is LNHNV and CDR2 YYDKDF (reference sequence). The CDR3 is 15 residues long. The CDR3 coding sequence is TGTGCCACCAGCAGAGATCTAGGCATCGGGGGGACCCAGTACTTC. Protein: CATSRDLGIGGTQYF.

Only a few counts were recorded for this clonotype. With a much larger clone just one base away, this may be a read error. V is TRBV6-2 or TRBV6-3 and J is TRBJ2-3, with TRBD1 matching over 11 bases. The germline V gene has CDR1 MNHEY and CDR2 SVGEGT. The V segment lost 8 bases and the J segment 6 bases; nucleotides outside the gene matches: 7. This CDR3 has 14 residues. CDR3 coding DNA: TGTGCCAGCCCCCGGGACAGGGGGAGTGATACGCAGTATTTT. It encodes CASPRDRGSDTQYF.

This clonotype was recorded at least ten times. V is TRBV3-1 and J is TRBJ1-6; no clear D. With 4 bases removed from V and 5 bases from J, the gap between germline ends came to 9 bases. CDR1 and CDR2 from the germline V gene are LGHDT and YNNKEL (reference sequence). This CDR3 has 14 amino acids. DNA of the CDR3: TGTGCCAGCAGCCCTACGTCTCATAATTCACCCCTCCACTTT. It yields the protein CASSPTSHNSPLHF.

This clonotype was observed a few times. The gene calls are TRBV15 and TRBJ1-5; D remains ambiguous. CDR1 LNHNV and CDR2 YYDKDF come from the germline V gene (reference sequence). The CDR3 sequence is 17 residues long. Trimming shortened V by 0 bases and J by 0 bases, and 12 bases separated the two germline ends. The CDR3 DNA reads as TGTGCCACCAGCAGAGATCTCAGTGCGGGTAGCAATCAGCCCCAGCATTTT. Its protein product is CATSRDLSAGSNQPQHF.

This clonotype showed up just once. The chain is built from TRBV3-1 and TRBJ2-4, with no clear D. TRBJ2-7 matches the DNA end more closely, so the J call is doubtful. In germline, CDR1 is LGHDT, CDR2 YNNKEL (reference sequence). The CDR3 spans 12 residues. The CDR3 reads CASSRSLCEQYF. The CDR3 nucleotides are TGTGCCAGCAGCCGCTCCCTCTGCGAGCAGTACTTC.

With regard to this clonotype: A single base separates this from a much larger clone, so it may be a read error. The chain carries TRBV6-5 and TRBJ2-5; 12 nucleotides align to TRBD2. Germline V gene sequence: CDR1 MNHEY, CDR2 SVGAGI. The CDR3 is made up of 15 amino acids. The trim removed 1 base at V and 11 bases at J, leaving 8 bases unmatched. CDR3 DNA sequence: TGTGCCAGCAGTTACTGGACTAGCGGGGAGAATGAGCAGTACTTC. Encoded protein: CASSYWTSGENEQYF.

This clonotype has more than one count but fewer than ten. CDR3 DNA sequence: TGTGCCAGTAGTGTGAACTGGGGCTCCTACGAGCAGTACTTC. Amino acid sequence: CASSVNWGSYEQYF. The chain recombines TRBV19 with TRBJ2-7; no definite D call. V dropped 5 bases and J dropped 0 bases, with 11 bases sitting between them. In germline, CDR1 is LNHDA, CDR2 SQIVND (reference sequence). The CDR3 sequence is 14 residues long.

V and J are TRBV19 and TRBJ2-3; D is ambiguous. V was shortened by 0 bases and J by 0 bases, with 1 base between the two germline ends. The germline V gene has CDR1 LNHDA and CDR2 SQIVND (reference sequence). CDR3 size: 13 residues. The CDR3 loop reads CASSIESTDTQYF. In nucleotides, the CDR3 is TGTGCCAGTAGTATAGAGAGCACAGATACGCAGTATTTT.

The gene calls are TRBV27 and TRBJ2-7; 7 nucleotides align to TRBD1. CDR3 length equals 15 residues. With 2 bases clipped from V and 0 bases from J, the junction kept 4 bases outside the gene matches. The germline gives CDR1 MNHEY, CDR2 SMNVEV (reference sequence). The chain's CDR3 is CASSLKGASSYEQYF. The CDR3 DNA follows: TGTGCCAGCAGTTTAAAGGGGGCCTCCTCCTACGAGCAGTACTTC.

V gene TRBV19 combines with J gene TRBJ2-6; D ambiguous. CDR3 length: 14 residues. Germline loops: CDR1 LNHDA, CDR2 SQIVND (reference sequence). With 5 bases removed from V and 4 bases from J, the gap between germline ends came to 9 bases. CDR3 DNA: TGTGCCAGTAGTTTTTGGGCCGGGGCCAACGTCCTGACTTTC. Encoded protein: CASSFWAGANVLTF.

Remarks on this clonotype: This clone may be a read error of a much larger clone one base away. The J gene is TRBJ2-7, the V gene TRBV20-1; 9 positions agree with TRBD1. Germline lookup yields CDR1 DFQATT and CDR2 SNEGSKA (reference sequence). This CDR3 spans 13 amino acids. Losses at the gene ends were 6 bases for V and 5 bases for J; bases not matched to a gene: 8. In nucleotides, the CDR3 is TGCAGTGCACGGACAGGGGAGTCCCACGAGCAGTACTTC. Translated, it gives CSARTGESHEQYF.

This clonotype was detected many times. This sequence joins TRBV5-5 and TRBJ2-1, with 9 bases identical to TRBD1. Germline V gene lookup returns CDR1 SGHKS and CDR2 YYEKEE (reference sequence). This CDR3 has 16 residues. Losses at the gene ends were 1 base for V and 5 bases for J; bases not matched to a gene: 7. The CDR3 here is CASSLRGQGRNNEQFF. CDR3 nucleotide sequence: TGTGCCAGCAGCTTGCGCGGACAGGGGAGAAACAATGAGCAGTTCTTC.

The V gene is TRBV20-1, the J gene TRBJ2-1; TRBD1 or TRBD2 may be the D gene (6 bases each). The DNA end lines up better with TRBJ2-7; the J call may be wrong. The CDR3 is 18 residues long. Per germline, CDR1 DFQATT and CDR2 SNEGSKA (reference sequence). As DNA, the CDR3 is TGCAGTGCTAGATTTAGGTTCGGGGGCCTCGGCTCCTACAATGAGCAGTACTTC. Translation: CSARFRFGGLGSYNEQYF.